The 9 T cell receptor beta chains listed next were all sequenced from one sample in a study of CD4 and CD8 cells across lung adenocarcinoma regions. In TCRdb, the PCR reads were re-called with MiXCR into one record per CDR3 protein. The sample contains 15,000 to 20,000 distinct CDR3 sequences, approximately 50% of which appear only once. The sequencing sample was made of CD8+ T cells from the margin of a lung tumor. The source is a male donor with lung adenocarcinoma. The CD4 and CD8 labels of this study may be unreliable.

The gene calls are TRBV15 and TRBJ2-1; no reliable D call. With 5 bases removed from V and 8 bases from J, the gap between germline ends came to 19 bases. Germline CDR1 is LNHNV and CDR2 is YYDKDF (reference sequence). CDR3 size: 15 residues. The CDR3 protein is CATSSRVQFRDEQFF. CDR3 coding DNA: TGTGCCACCAGCTCCCGGGTCCAATTTCGGGATGAGCAGTTCTTC. The full variable domain, completed using reference TRBV15 and TRBJ2-1, is DAMVIQNPRYQVTQFGKPVTLSCSQTLNHNVMYWYQQKSSQAPKLLFHYYDKDFNNEADTPDNFQSRRPNTSFCFLDIRSPGLGDTAMYLCATSSRVQFRDEQFFGPGTRLTVL.

This clonotype was counted ten times or more. The chain carries TRBV12-3 or TRBV12-4 and TRBJ2-1; D unresolved. The CDR3 is 12 residues long. Trimming removed 4 bases from V and 13 bases from J, with 14 bases in between. CDR3 sequence reads: CASSSSGARQFF. In nucleotides, the CDR3 is TGTGCCAGCAGTTCCTCGGGCGCACGACAGTTCTTC.

This clonotype is a singleton in its sample. The rearrangement links TRBV27 to TRBJ2-1; possible D gene TRBD2, 6 bases. The ends were cut back, 5 bases at V and 9 bases at J, with 17 bases in the middle. Germline V gene sequence: CDR1 MNHEY, CDR2 SMNVEV (reference sequence). This CDR3 is 14 amino acids long. The CDR3 sequence: CASSMGAGNVEQFF. In DNA, the CDR3 is TGTGCCAGCAGTATGGGAGCGGGCAATGTTGAGCAGTTCTTC.

As to this clonotype: The junction does not match germline at one end; this may be a read error. The chain joins TRBV6-1 to TRBJ2-4, with 7 nucleotides matching TRBD1. CDR1 is MNHNS, CDR2 SASEGT, per germline. The CDR3 loop spans 12 amino acids. The DNA for the CDR3 is TGTGCCAGCAGGGGGACAGCGAACACTCAGTATTTC. Its translation is CASRGTANTQYF.

Comment on this clonotype: The germline gene is not matched at one end of the junction; a read error may be the cause. The CDR3: CATSERVPGLAGGSNEQFF. The CDR3 DNA follows: TGTGCCACCAGTGAGAGGGTCCCGGGACTAGCGGGAGGGAGCAATGAGCAGTTCTTC. The chain carries TRBV10-3 and TRBJ2-5; 16 positions agree with TRBD2. The last part of the DNA fits TRBJ2-1 better; the J call may be wrong. The CDR3 totals 19 residues. Germline loops: CDR1 ENHRY, CDR2 SYGVKD.

The sample holds many counts of this clonotype. This CDR3 reads CASGNPNRYYEQYF. CDR3 nucleotides: TGTGCCAGCGGTAATCCTAACAGATACTACGAGCAGTACTTC. The chain couples TRBV6-1 to TRBJ2-7; D gene uncertain. Trimming shortened V by 8 bases and J by 3 bases, and 17 bases separated the two germline ends. This CDR3 spans 14 amino acids. The germline V gene encodes CDR1 MNHNS and CDR2 SASEGT.

The V gene is TRBV6-5, the J gene TRBJ1-2; TRBD1 is a possible D gene (6 bases). The CDR3 is made up of 14 amino acids. Per the germline V gene, CDR1 is MNHEY and CDR2 is SVGAGI. V gave up 2 bases and J gave up 8 bases, with 15 bases separating them. The CDR3 reads CASSYMTGRGGYTF. DNA for the CDR3: TGTGCCAGCAGTTACATGACAGGTCGTGGGGGCTACACCTTC.

The genes are TRBV6-1 and TRBJ2-3, with D unclear. The CDR3 extends over 15 amino acids. The germline V and J ends were trimmed by 8 bases and 3 bases, with 18 bases remaining between them. CDR1 MNHNS and CDR2 SASEGT come from the germline V gene. DNA for the CDR3: TGTGCCAGCGCGAAGGGAACCTCGCCAACAGATACGCAGTATTTT. It yields the protein CASAKGTSPTDTQYF.

This clonotype has a handful of counts. The gene calls are TRBV6-1 and TRBJ2-5; possibly TRBD1 for D (6 bases). The tail of the sequence fits TRBJ2-7 better, so the J call may be wrong. CDR1 is MNHNS and CDR2 is SASEGT in the germline V gene. This CDR3 is built from 16 residues. The CDR3: CASSEFNRVKSHEQYF. DNA for the CDR3: TGTGCCAGCAGTGAATTTAACAGGGTTAAATCCCACGAGCAGTACTTC.